This TCR beta chain was sequenced in a study of T-cell memory formation after mild COVID-19 listed by TCRdb under 2021. For the wider study: TCR sequence clusters from the two donors were largely donor specific. Longitudinal TCRalpha and TCRbeta repertoire sequencing tracked T-cell clones expanding and contracting after mild COVID-19 in a couple of donors. Two young, previously healthy adult volunteers, one female and one male, were included in the cohort.

The data were produced on an Illumina NovaSeq 6000. Using 5'RACE with constant-segment primers, TCRalpha and TCRbeta cDNA libraries were constructed, with sample barcodes and unique molecular identifiers added in the process. RNA was extracted from every sample with Trizol reagent. Library amplification was performed in two PCR steps, and a second sample barcode and Illumina TruSeq adapters were introduced in the second step. Sequencing of the libraries was done on an Illumina NovaSeq, producing 2 x 150 bp paired-end reads. As for the original processing: With migec v1.2.7, reads were demultiplexed and then collapsed into UMI-guided consensus sequences. Using mixcr v2.1.11, the UMI consensuses were aligned to TRA and TRB V and J templates and assembled into clonotypes. Expanded or contracted clonotypes were those called significant by both edgeR and NoisET, with noise models trained on biological replicates. For edgeR calls, the cutoffs were a false discovery rate-adjusted p below 0.01 and a log2 fold-change threshold of 1. As an exploratory analysis of dynamics, max-normalized trajectories of the 1000 most abundant clonotypes were examined with PCA combined with hierarchical clustering. The CD4 or CD8 phenotype of responding clones was assigned using the separately sequenced CD4+ and CD8+ repertoires. TCRdb trimmed the raw reads at Q25, called clones with MiXCR and kept productive beta chains. Every entry covers one CDR3 protein and lists the most common genes and DNA from its rows. V and J calls and clone size were set by TCRdb, not the authors. Present in this sample are 390,000 or so distinct CDR3 sequences, roughly 15% of which were seen just once. The top ten clonotypes cover under 25% of the sample.

The germline V gene (reference sequence) supplies CDR1 LNHNV and CDR2 YYDKDF. Trimming at the junction amounts to 1 base on V and 4 bases on J, and the germline ends lie 13 bases apart. Its CDR3 holds 15 amino acids, cysteine through phenylalanine. Only CDR3 DNA is held: 45 bases, read in frame from base 1. In the case of this clonotype: The antigen it binds to is not known. Base qualities are not provided; no much larger clone lies one nucleotide away.

What the study reported, not specific to this receptor: The detection of some responding clones in pre-infection memory suggests that pre-existing cross-reactive memory T cells joined the SARS-CoV-2 response. Contracting CD4+ clones were located mainly in the CM and EM memory subsets, whereas CD8+ clones were found to be enriched in EMRA. Whether the second-wave clones peaking on day 37 were SARS-CoV-2 specific was not confirmed. The study included only a couple of mild cases, and larger cohorts that include severe cases with pre-infection samples were judged to be necessary. From day 15 to 85, contracting clones showed balanced CD4/CD8 phenotypes, whereas a second wave of clones that expanded from day 15 to 37 leaned towards CD4+.

Ficoll-Paque density gradient centrifugation was used to isolate PBMCs. The V and J genes are TRBV15 and TRBJ1-2, and TRBD1 may be the D gene, going by 5 matching bases. Sequencing was performed on PBMCs or a T cell subset sorted from them (not recorded which). This sequence originates from a man aged 18 to 29 who had mild COVID-19 (a few samples of this study predate the infection). The sample titles of this study are shuffled in the database, so cell type and time point are left out; the donor was told from shared clones. Read as DNA, the sequence is TGTGCCACCAGCAGAGCCGAGGACATGAGCTATGGCTACACCTTC. This translates into CATSRAEDMSYGYTF.